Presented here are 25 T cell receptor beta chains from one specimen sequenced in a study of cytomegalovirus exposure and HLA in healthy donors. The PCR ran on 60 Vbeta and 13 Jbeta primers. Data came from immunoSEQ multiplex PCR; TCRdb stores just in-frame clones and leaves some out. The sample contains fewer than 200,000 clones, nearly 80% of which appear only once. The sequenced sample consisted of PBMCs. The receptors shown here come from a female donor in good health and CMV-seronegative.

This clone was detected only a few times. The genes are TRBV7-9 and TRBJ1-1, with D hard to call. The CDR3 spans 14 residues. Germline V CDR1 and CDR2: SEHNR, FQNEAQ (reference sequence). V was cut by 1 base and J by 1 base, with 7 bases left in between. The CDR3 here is CASSLVAGNTEAFF. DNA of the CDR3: TGTGCCAGCAGCTTAGTGGCGGGGAACACTGAAGCTTTCTTT.

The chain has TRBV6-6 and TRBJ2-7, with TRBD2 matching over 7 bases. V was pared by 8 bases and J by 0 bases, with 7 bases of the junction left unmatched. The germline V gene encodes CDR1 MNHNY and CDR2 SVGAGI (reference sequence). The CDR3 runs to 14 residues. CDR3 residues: CASETGGSSYEQYF. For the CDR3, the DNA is TGTGCCAGCGAGACCGGGGGGAGCTCCTACGAGCAGTACTTC.

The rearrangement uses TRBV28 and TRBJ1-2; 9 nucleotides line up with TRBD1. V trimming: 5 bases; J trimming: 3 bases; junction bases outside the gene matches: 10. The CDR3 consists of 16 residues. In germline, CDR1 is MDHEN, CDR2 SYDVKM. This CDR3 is CASSVRRDRVDYGYTF. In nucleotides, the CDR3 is TGTGCCAGCAGTGTACGACGGGACAGGGTTGACTATGGCTACACCTTC.

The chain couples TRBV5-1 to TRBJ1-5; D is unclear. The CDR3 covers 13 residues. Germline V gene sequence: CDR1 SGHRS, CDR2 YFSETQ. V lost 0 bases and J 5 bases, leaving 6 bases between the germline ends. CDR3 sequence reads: CASSLDSDQPQHF. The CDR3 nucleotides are TGCGCCAGCAGCTTGGACAGTGATCAGCCCCAGCATTTT.

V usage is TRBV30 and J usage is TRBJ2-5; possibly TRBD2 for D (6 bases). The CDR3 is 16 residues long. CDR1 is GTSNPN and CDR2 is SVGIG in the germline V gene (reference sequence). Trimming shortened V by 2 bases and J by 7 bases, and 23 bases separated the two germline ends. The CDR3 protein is CAWSPNRGLSLGTQYF. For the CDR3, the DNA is TGTGCCTGGAGTCCTAATCGGGGACTCTCGTTGGGGACCCAGTACTTC.

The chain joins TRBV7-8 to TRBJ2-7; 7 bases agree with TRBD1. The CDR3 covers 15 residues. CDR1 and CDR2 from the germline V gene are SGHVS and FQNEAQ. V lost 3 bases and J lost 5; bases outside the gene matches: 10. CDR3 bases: TGTGCCAGCAGCTTTACAGACGGGACAGCGAACGAGCAGTACTTC. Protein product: CASSFTDGTANEQYF.

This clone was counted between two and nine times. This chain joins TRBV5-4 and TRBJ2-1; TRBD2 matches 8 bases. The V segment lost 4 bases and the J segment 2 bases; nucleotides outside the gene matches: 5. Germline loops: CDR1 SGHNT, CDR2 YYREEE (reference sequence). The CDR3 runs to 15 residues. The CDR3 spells CASSPRGGTYNEQFF. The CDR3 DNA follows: TGTGCCAGCAGCCCCCGGGGGGGCACCTACAATGAGCAGTTCTTC.

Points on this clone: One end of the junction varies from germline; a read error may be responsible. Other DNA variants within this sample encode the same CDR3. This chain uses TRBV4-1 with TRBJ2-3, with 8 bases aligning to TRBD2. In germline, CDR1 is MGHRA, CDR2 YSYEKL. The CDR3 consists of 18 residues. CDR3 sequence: CASSQGRVAGGATDTQYF. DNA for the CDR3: TGCGCCAGCAGTCAAGGCAGAGTTGCGGGGGGCGCAACAGATACGCAGTATTTT.

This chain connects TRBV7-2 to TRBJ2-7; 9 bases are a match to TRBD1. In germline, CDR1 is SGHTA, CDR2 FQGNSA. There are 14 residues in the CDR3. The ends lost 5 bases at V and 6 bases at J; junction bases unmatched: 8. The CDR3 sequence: CASSLMGQGGEQYF. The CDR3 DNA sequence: TGTGCCAGCAGCCTAATGGGACAGGGTGGCGAGCAGTACTTC. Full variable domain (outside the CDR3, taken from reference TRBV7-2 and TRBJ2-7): GAGVSQSPSNKVTEKGKDVELRCDPISGHTALYWYRQSLGQGLEFLIYFQGNSAPDKSGLPSDRFSAERTGGSVSTLTIQRTQQEDSAVYLCASSLMGQGGEQYFGPGTRLTVT.

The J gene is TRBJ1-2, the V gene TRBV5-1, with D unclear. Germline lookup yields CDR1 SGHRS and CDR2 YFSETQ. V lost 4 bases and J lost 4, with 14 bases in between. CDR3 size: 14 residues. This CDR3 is CASSLPSGSYGYTF. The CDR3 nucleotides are TGCGCCAGCAGCCTTCCCTCCGGGAGCTATGGCTACACCTTC. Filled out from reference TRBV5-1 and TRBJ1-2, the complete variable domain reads KAGVTQTPRYLIKTRGQQVTLSCSPISGHRSVSWYQQTPGQGLQFLFEYFSETQRNKGNFPGRFSGRQFSNSRSEMNVSTLELGDSALYLCASSLPSGSYGYTFGSGTRLTVV.

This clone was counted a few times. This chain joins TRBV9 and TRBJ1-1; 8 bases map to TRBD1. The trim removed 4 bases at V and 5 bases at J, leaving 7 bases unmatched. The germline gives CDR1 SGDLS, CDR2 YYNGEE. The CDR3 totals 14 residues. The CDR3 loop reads CASSNTGGGTEAFF. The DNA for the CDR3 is TGTGCCAGCAGCAATACAGGGGGAGGGACTGAAGCTTTCTTT.

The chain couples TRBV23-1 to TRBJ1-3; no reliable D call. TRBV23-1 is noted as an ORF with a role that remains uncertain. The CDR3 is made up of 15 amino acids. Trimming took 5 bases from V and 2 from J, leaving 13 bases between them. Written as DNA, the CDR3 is TGCGCCAGCAGTGGCCTAGATGAAACTGGAAACACCATATATTTT. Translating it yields CASSGLDETGNTIYF.

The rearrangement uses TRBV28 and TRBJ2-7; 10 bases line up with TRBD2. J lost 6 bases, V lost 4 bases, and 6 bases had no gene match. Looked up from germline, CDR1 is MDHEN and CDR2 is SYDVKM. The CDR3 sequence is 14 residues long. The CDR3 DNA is TGTGCCAGCAGTTCTCTAGCGGGAGTGGTCGAGCAGTACTTC. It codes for CASSSLAGVVEQYF.

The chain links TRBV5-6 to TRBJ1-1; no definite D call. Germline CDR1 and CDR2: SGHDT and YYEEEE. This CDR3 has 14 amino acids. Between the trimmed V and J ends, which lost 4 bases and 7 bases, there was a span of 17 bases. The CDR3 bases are TGTGCCAGCAGCCGCCAGGCTGGGGAGTTTGAAGCTTTCTTT. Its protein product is CASSRQAGEFEAFF.

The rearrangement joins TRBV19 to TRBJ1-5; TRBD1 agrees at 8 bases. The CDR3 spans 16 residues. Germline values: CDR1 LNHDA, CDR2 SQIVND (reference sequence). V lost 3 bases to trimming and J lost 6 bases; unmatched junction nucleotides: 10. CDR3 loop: CASSILQGAGSQPQHF. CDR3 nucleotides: TGTGCCAGTAGTATCCTCCAGGGGGCTGGAAGTCAGCCCCAGCATTTT.

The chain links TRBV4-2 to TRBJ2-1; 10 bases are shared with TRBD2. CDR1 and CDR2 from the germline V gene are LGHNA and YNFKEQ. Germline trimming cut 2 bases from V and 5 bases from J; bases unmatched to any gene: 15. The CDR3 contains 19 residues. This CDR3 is CASSQKGRTIGTSDNEQFF. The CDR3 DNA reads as TGTGCCAGCAGCCAAAAGGGGAGGACGATTGGGACTAGCGACAATGAGCAGTTCTTC.

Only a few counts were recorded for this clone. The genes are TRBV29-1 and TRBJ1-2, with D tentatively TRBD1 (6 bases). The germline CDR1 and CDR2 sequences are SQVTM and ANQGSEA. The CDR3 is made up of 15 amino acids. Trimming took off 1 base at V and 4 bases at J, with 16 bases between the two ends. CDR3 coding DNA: TGCAGCGTTGAAGGACCGGGACACACCTTCTATGGCTACACCTTC. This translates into CSVEGPGHTFYGYTF.

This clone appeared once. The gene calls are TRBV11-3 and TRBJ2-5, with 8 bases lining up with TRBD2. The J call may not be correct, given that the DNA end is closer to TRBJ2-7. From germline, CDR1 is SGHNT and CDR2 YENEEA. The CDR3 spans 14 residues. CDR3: CASSPGGVNYEQYF. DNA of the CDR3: TGTGCCAGCAGCCCGGGAGGGGTCAACTACGAGCAGTACTTC.

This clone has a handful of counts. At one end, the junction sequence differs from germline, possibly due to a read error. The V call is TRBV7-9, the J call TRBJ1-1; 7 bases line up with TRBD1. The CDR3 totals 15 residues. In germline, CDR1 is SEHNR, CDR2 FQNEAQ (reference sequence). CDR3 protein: CSSSPLTGYGTEAFF. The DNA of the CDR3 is TGTTCCAGCAGCCCCTTGACAGGGTACGGCACTGAAGCTTTCTTT.

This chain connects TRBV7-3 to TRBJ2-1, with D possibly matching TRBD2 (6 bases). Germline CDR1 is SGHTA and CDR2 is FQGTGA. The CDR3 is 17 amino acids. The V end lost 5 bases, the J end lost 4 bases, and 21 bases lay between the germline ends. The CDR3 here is CASSTQPPGLDYNEQFF. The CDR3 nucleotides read TGTGCCAGCAGCACCCAGCCCCCGGGACTGGATTACAATGAGCAGTTCTTC.

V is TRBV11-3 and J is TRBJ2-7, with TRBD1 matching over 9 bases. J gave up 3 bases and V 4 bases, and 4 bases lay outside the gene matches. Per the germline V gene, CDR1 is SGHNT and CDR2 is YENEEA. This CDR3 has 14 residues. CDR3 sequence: CASSSRDRDYEQYF. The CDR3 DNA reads TGTGCCAGCAGCTCCCGGGACAGGGACTACGAGCAGTACTTC.

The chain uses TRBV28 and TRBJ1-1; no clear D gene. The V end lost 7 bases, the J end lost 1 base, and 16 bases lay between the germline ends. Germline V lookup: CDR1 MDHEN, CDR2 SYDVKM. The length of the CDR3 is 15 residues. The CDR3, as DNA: TGTGCCAGCACCCAGGTGAGGGATCCGAACACTGAAGCTTTCTTT. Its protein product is CASTQVRDPNTEAFF.

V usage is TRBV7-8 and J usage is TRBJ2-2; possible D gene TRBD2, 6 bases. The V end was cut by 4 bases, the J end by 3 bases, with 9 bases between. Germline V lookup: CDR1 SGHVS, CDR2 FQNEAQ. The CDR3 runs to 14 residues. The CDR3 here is CASSSGLYTGELFF. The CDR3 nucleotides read TGTGCCAGCAGCTCGGGACTGTACACCGGGGAGCTGTTTTTT.

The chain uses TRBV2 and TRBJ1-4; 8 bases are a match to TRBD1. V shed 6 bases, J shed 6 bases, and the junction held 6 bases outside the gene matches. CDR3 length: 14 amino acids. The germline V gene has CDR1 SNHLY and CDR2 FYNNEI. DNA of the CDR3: TGTGCCAGCAGCGTACAGGGGGGGGATGAAAAACTGTTTTTT. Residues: CASSVQGGDEKLFF.

CDR3: CAWGHLNTEAFF. Here the CDR3 DNA reads TGTGCCTGGGGACATTTGAACACTGAAGCTTTCTTT. The chain recombines TRBV30 with TRBJ1-1, with D tentatively TRBD1 (5 bases). V lost 5 bases and J lost 0, with 7 bases in between. The V gene's germline CDR1 is GTSNPN and CDR2 SVGIG (reference sequence). There are 12 residues in the CDR3.